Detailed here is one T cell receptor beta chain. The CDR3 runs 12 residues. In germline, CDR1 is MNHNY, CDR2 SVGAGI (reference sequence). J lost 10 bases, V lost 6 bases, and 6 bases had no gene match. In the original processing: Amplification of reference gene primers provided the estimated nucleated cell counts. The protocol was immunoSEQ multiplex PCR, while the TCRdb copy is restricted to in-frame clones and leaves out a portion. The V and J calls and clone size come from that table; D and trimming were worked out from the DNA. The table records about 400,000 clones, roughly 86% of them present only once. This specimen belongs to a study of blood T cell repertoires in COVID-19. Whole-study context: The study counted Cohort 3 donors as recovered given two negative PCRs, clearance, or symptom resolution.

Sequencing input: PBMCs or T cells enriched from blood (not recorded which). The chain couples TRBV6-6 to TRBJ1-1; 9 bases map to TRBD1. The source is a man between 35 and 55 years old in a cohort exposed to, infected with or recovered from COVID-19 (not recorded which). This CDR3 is CASRPDRGRAFF. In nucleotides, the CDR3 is TGTGCCAGCAGACCCGACAGGGGGAGAGCTTTCTTT.